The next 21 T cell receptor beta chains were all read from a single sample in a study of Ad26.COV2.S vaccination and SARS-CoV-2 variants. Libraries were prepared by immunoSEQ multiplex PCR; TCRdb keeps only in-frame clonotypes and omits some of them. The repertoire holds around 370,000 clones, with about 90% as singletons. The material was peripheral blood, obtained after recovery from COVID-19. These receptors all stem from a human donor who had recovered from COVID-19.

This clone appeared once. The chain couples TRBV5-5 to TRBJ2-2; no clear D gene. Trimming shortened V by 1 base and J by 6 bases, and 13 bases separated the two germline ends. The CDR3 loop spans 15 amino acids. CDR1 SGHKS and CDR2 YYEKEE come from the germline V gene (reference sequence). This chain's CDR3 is CASSLLSTSPGELFF. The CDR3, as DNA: TGTGCCAGCAGCTTGTTGTCCACAAGCCCCGGGGAGCTGTTTTTT.

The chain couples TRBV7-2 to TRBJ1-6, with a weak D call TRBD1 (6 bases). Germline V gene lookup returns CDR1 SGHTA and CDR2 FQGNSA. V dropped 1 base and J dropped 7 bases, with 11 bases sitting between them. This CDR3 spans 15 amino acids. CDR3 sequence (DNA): TGTGCCAGCAGCTTAGTTGGCCAGGGGAATTCACCCCTCCACTTT. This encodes CASSLVGQGNSPLHF.

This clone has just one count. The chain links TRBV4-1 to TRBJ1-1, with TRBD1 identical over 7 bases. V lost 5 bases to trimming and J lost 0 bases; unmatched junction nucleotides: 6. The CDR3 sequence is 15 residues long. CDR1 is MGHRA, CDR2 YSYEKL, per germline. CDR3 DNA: TGCGCCAGCAGCTTTCGGGACAGTTTGAACACTGAAGCTTTCTTT. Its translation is CASSFRDSLNTEAFF.

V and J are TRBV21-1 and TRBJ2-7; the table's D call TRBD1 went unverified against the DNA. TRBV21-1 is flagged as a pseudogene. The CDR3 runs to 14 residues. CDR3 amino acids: CASSTGTGEHEQYF. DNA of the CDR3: TGTGCCAGCAGCACCGGGACAGGGGAACACGAGCAGTACTTC.

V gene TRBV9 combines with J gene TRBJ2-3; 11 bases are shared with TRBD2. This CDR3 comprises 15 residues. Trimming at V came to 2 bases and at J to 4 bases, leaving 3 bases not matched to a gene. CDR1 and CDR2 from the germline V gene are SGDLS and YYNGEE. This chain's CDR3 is CASSVSGGAPDTQYF. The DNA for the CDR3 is TGTGCCAGCAGCGTTAGCGGGGGGGCCCCAGATACGCAGTATTTT.

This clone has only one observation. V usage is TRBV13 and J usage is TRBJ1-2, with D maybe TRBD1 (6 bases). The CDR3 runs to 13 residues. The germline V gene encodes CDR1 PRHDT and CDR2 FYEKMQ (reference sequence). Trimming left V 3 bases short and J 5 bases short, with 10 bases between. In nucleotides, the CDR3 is TGTGCCAGCAGCTTTGACAGGCGGTATGGCTACACCTTC. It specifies CASSFDRRYGYTF.

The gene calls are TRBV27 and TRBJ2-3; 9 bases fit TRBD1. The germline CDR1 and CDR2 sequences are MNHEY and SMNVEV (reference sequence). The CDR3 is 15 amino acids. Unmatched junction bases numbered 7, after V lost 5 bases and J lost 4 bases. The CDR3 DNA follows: TGTGCCAGCAGTCCGGGACAGGGAGCAGCAGATACGCAGTATTTT. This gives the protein CASSPGQGAADTQYF.

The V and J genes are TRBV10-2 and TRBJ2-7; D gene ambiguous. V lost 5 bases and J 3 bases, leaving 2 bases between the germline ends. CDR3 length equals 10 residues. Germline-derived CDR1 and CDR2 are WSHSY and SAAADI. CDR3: CASSNYEQYF. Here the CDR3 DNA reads TGCGCCAGCAGTAACTACGAGCAGTACTTC.

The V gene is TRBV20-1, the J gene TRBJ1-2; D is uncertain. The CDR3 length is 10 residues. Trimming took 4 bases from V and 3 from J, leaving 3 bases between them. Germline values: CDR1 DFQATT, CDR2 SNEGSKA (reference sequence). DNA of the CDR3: TGCAGTGCTACGGACTATGGCTACACCTTC. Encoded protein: CSATDYGYTF.

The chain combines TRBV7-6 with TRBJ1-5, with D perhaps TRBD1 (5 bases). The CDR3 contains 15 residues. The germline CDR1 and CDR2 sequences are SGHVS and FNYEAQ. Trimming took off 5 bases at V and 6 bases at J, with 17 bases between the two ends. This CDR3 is CASSPRWGYGQPQHF. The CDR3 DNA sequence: TGTGCCAGCAGCCCGAGGTGGGGGTATGGTCAGCCCCAGCATTTT. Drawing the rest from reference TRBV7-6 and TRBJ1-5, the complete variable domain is GAGVSQSPRYKVTKRGQDVALRCDPISGHVSLYWYRQALGQGPEFLTYFNYEAQQDKSGLPNDRFSAERPEGSISTLTIQRTEQRDSAMYRCASSPRWGYGQPQHFGDGTRLSIL.

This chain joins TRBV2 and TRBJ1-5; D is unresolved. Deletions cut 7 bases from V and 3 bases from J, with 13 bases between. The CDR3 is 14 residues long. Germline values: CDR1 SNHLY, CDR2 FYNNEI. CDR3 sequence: CASKSWGLNQPQHF. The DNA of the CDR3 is TGTGCCAGCAAGTCTTGGGGTCTCAATCAGCCCCAGCATTTT. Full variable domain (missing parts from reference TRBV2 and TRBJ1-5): EPEVTQTPSHQVTQMGQEVILRCVPISNHLYFYWYRQILGQKVEFLVSFYNNEISEKSEIFDDQFSVERPDGSNFTLKIRSTKLEDSAMYFCASKSWGLNQPQHFGDGTRLSIL.

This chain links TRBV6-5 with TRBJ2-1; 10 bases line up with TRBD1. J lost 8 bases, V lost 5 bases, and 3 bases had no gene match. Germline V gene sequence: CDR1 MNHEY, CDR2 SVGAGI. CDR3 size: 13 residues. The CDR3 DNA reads TGTGCCAGCAGTCGAGGACAGGGGGATGAGCAGTTCTTC. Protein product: CASSRGQGDEQFF.

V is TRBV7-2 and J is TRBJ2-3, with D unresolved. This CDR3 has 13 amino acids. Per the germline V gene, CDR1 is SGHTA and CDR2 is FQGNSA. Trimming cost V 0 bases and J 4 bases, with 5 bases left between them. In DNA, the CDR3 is TGTGCCAGCAGCTTAGCGCTCCCAGATACGCAGTATTTT. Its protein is CASSLALPDTQYF.

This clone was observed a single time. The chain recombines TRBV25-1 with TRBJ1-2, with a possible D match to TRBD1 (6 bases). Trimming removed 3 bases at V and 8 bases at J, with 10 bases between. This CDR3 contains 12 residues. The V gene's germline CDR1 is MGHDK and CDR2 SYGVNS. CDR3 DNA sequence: TGTGCCAGCAGTGATACAGGGCAAGGCTACACCTTC. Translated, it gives CASSDTGQGYTF.

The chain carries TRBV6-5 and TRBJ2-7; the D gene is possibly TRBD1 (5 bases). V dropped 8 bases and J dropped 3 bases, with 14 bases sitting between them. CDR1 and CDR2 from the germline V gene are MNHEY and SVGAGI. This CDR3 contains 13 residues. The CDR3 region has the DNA TGTGCCAGCTTCGCGAGTAGGGGCTACGAGCAGTACTTC. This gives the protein CASFASRGYEQYF.

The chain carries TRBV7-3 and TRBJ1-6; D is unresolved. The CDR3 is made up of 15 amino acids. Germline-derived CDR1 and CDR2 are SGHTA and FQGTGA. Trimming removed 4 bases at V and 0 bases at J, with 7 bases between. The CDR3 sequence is CASSSESSYNSPLHF. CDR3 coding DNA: TGTGCCAGCAGCTCCGAGAGCTCCTATAATTCACCCCTCCACTTT. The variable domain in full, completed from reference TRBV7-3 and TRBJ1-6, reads GAGVSQTPSNKVTEKGKYVELRCDPISGHTALYWYRQSLGQGPEFLIYFQGTGAADDSGLPNDRFFAVRPEGSVSTLKIQRTERGDSAVYLCASSSESSYNSPLHFGNGTRLTVT.

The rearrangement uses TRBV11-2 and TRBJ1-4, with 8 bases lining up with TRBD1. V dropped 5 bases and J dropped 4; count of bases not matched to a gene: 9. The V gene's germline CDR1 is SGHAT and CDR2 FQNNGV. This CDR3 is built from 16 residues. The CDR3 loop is CASSLSNRGVNEKLFF. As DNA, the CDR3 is TGTGCCAGCAGCCTATCAAACAGGGGGGTTAATGAAAAACTGTTTTTT.

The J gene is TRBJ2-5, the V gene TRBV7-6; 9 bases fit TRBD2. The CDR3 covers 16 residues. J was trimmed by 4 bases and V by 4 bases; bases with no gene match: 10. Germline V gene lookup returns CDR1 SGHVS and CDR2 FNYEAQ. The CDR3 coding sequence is TGTGCCAGCAGCTCTTCAGCGGGGGGCCGCGGAGAGACCCAGTACTTC. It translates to CASSSSAGGRGETQYF.

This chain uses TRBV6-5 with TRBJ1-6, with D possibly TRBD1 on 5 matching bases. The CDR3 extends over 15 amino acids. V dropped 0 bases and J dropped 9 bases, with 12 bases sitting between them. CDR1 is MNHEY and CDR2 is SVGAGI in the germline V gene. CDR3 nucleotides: TGTGCCAGCAGTTACTCGGGGGGAGGAGGTTCACCCCTCCACTTT. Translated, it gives CASSYSGGGGSPLHF.

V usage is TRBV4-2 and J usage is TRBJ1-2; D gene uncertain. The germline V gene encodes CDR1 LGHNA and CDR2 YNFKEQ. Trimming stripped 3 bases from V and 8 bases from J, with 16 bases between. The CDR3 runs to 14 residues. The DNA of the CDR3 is TGTGCCAGCAGCCATAACCTGATGGTGAGCGGCTACACCTTC. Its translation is CASSHNLMVSGYTF.

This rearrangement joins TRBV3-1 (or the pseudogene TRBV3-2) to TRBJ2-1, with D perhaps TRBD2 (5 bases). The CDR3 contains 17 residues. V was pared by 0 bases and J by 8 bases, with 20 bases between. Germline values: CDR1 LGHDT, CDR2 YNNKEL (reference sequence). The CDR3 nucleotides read TGTGCCAGCAGCCAAGATAATCAAGGCCCCGCGGACTATGAGCAGTTCTTC. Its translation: CASSQDNQGPADYEQFF.